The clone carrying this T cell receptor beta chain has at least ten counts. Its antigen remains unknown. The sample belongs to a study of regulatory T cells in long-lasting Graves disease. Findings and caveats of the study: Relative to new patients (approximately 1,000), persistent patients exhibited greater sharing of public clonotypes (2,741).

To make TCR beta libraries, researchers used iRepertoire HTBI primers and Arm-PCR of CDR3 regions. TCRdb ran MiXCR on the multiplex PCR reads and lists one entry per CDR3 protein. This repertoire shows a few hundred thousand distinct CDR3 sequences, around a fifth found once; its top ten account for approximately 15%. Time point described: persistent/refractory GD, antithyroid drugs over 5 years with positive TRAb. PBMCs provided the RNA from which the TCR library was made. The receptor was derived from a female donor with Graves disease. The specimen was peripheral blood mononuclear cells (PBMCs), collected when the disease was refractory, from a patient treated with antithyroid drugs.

CDR3 sequence (DNA): TGTGCCAGCAGTGAAGCTGGACTAGCGCTTTATCGAGAAGAGACCCAGTACTTC. Its protein product is CASSEAGLALYREETQYF. This chain connects TRBV6-1 to TRBJ2-5; 9 bases are shared with TRBD2. This CDR3 has 18 residues. CDR1 MNHNS and CDR2 SASEGT come from the germline V gene. Unmatched junction bases numbered 11, after V lost 0 bases and J lost 3 bases.